This is a list of T cell receptor beta chains from one sample in a study of somatic mutations in cytotoxic T cells in rheumatoid arthritis. Sequenced by immunoSEQ multiplex PCR; TCRdb stores in-frame clones only, minus some. The data hold some 14,000 clones, with around 70% observed a single time. Sample: CD8+ T cells sorted from blood. Receptor source: an adult with rheumatoid arthritis. Both conserved end residues are part of each CDR3. A D gene is named only where the DNA matches it firmly. Only some rows state a clone size, as once, few, many or a class for expanded clones.

-,large,TRBJ2-7,TRBV19,CASEGDEQYF,TGTGCTAGCGAGGGGGACGAGCAGTACTTC
-,-,TRBJ2-1,TRBV28,CASKKGGSNEQFF,TGTGCCAGCAAGAAGGGAGGATCCAATGAGCAGTTCTTC
TRBD2,-,TRBJ2-3,TRBV7-6,CASSRLAEYTDTQYF,TGTGCCAGCAGCAGACTAGCTGAGTACACAGATACGCAGTATTTT
-,-,TRBJ2-7,TRBV28,CASRTSQELAYEQYF,TGTGCCAGCAGGACTTCTCAGGAGCTCGCGTACGAGCAGTACTTC
-,-,TRBJ1-1,TRBV19,CASPPTNGRMNTEAFF,TGTGCCAGTCCACCTACAAATGGGAGGATGAACACTGAAGCTTTCTTT
-,-,TRBJ2-7,TRBV7-9,CASSPGGSYEQYF,TGTGCCAGCAGCCCAGGGGGGTCCTACGAGCAGTACTTC
-,-,TRBJ1-5,TRBV7-8,CASSLRNYGAGQPQHF,TGTGCCAGCAGCTTGAGGAACTACGGGGCGGGGCAGCCCCAGCATTTT
TRBD1,-,TRBJ2-7,TRBV9,CASSGYGTGGREQYF,TGTGCCAGCAGCGGCTACGGGACAGGGGGTCGAGAGCAGTACTTC
-,large,TRBJ1-1,TRBV19,CASSPGSTEAFF,TGTGCCAGTAGCCCCGGGAGCACTGAAGCTTTCTTT
-,once,TRBJ2-2,TRBV28,CASSLPPRGTTGELFF,TGTGCCAGCAGTTTACCCCCTCGGGGGACCACCGGGGAGCTGTTTTTT
TRBD1,-,TRBJ2-5,TRBV13,CASSHGQGQETQYF,TGTGCCAGCAGCCACGGACAGGGACAAGAGACCCAGTACTTC
-,-,TRBJ1-6,TRBV7-2,CASSPGWQVSYNSPLHF,TGTGCCAGCAGCCCCGGGTGGCAGGTCTCCTATAATTCACCCCTCCACTTT
-,-,TRBJ1-1,TRBV6-5,CASSYSGTWNTEAFF,TGTGCCAGCAGTTACTCCGGGACCTGGAACACTGAAGCTTTCTTT
-,once,TRBJ2-7,TRBV6-5,CASSYEGTPAYEQYF,TGTGCCAGCAGTTACGAAGGGACTCCGGCCTACGAGCAGTACTTC
-,few,TRBJ1-6,TRBV6-5,CASSLVGAGDSPLHF,TGTGCCAGCAGTTTAGTCGGGGCTGGGGATTCACCCCTCCACTTT
TRBD2,-,TRBJ2-1,TRBV11-2,CASSEQKEAGGNNEQFF,TGTGCCAGCAGCGAACAGAAGGAGGCGGGGGGGAACAATGAGCAGTTCTTC
TRBD1,-,TRBJ1-1,TRBV27,CASSSTGTVVTEAFF,TGTGCCAGCAGCTCCACCGGGACAGTTGTCACTGAAGCTTTCTTT
TRBD2,-,TRBJ2-1,TRBV11-3,CASSLVSGGAYEQFF,TGTGCCAGCAGCTTAGTTAGCGGGGGGGCGTATGAGCAGTTCTTC
TRBD1,few,TRBJ1-5,TRBV25-1,CASKGQGYNQPQHF,TGTGCCAGCAAAGGACAGGGATACAATCAGCCCCAGCATTTT
-,-,TRBJ2-2,TRBV7-9,CASSPRETSGELFF,TGTGCCAGCAGCCCTCGGGAAACGTCGGGGGAGCTGTTTTTT
-,-,TRBJ1-5,TRBV29-1,CSVDVGRNDKPYSNQPQHF,TGCAGCGTTGACGTGGGGAGGAACGATAAACCCTATAGCAATCAGCCCCAGCATTTT
-,-,TRBJ2-3,TRBV4-2,CASSQETGTDTQYF,TGTGCCAGCAGCCAAGAAACAGGGACAGATACGCAGTATTTT
-,-,TRBJ2-7,TRBV4-1,CASSPGGYEQYF,TGCGCCAGCAGTCCTGGGGGTTACGAGCAGTACTTC
TRBD1,once,TRBJ1-2,TRBV19,CASSIGSTGDGYTF,TGTGCCAGTAGTATCGGTTCGACAGGGGATGGCTACACCTTC
-,-,TRBJ1-4,TRBV6-5,CASSYSGDINEKLFF,TGTGCCAGCAGTTACTCGGGGGACATTAATGAAAAACTGTTTTTT
TRBD1,-,TRBJ2-7,TRBV9,CASSVGQGQEQYF,TGTGCCAGCAGCGTCGGACAGGGGCAGGAGCAGTACTTC
TRBD2,once,TRBJ2-3,TRBV29-1,CSPLGGGPCTDTQYF,TGCAGCCCTCTCGGGGGGGGGCCTTGCACAGATACGCAGTATTTT
-,-,TRBJ1-2,TRBV10-3,CAISDSGRVSANYGYTF,TGTGCCATCAGTGATAGTGGTAGGGTGTCGGCTAACTATGGCTACACCTTC
-,-,TRBJ2-7,TRBV19,CASSTGVYEQYF,TGTGCCTCATCGACAGGAGTCTACGAGCAGTACTTC
TRBD2,-,TRBJ2-5,TRBV10-2,CASSELLLGLAGGGKETQYF,TGCGCCAGCAGTGAGCTGCTTCTAGGACTAGCGGGGGGCGGAAAAGAGACCCAGTACTTC
-,-,TRBJ1-2,TRBV9,CASNQWGGHYGYTF,TGTGCCAGCAATCAGTGGGGGGGTCACTATGGCTACACCTTC
TRBD1,-,TRBJ1-2,TRBV10-2,CASGDRVYGYTF,TGCGCCAGCGGGGACAGGGTTTATGGCTACACCTTC
-,-,TRBJ1-2,TRBV27,CASSLRWGRKIEGYTF,TGTGCCAGCAGTTTAAGGTGGGGCAGGAAGATAGAAGGCTACACCTTC
TRBD1,-,TRBJ1-4,TRBV7-2,CASSSNRDRSEKLFF,TGTGCCAGCAGCTCTAACCGGGACAGAAGCGAAAAACTGTTTTTT
TRBD2,-,TRBJ2-7,TRBV7-9,CASSPTREGIGEQYF,TGTGCCAGCAGCCCCACCCGGGAGGGGATTGGCGAGCAGTACTTC
-,-,TRBJ2-1,TRBV9,CASSVVGGPYNEQFF,TGTGCCAGCAGCGTAGTTGGGGGACCTTACAATGAGCAGTTCTTC
-,once,TRBJ1-4,TRBV27,CASSLRRGTGKLFF,TGTGCCAGCAGTTTAAGGCGGGGTACAGGGAAACTGTTTTTT
TRBD2,-,TRBJ2-1,TRBV6-1,CAVGLALPGEQFF,TGTGCCGTCGGACTAGCCCTTCCTGGTGAGCAGTTCTTC
-,few,TRBJ1-6,TRBV27,CASKTEGFYNSPLHF,TGTGCCAGCAAAACGGAGGGTTTTTATAATTCACCCCTCCACTTT
-,-,TRBJ2-7,TRBV5-4,CASFLQGSYEQYF,TGTGCCAGCTTTTTGCAGGGTTCCTACGAGCAGTACTTC
-,-,TRBJ2-2,TRBV4-1,CASSQEGGDTGELFF,TGCGCCAGCAGCCAAGAGGGGGGCGACACCGGGGAGCTGTTTTTT
-,few,TRBJ2-7,TRBV21-1,CASPRREGAQVGPSYEQYF,TGTGCCAGCCCGAGAAGGGAGGGGGCGCAGGTGGGGCCTTCCTACGAGCAGTACTTC